This T cell receptor beta chain was documented in a study of blood T cell repertoires in COVID-19. As for the study in general: COVID-19 samples from acute and convalescent phases originated in the United States, Italy and Spain. From T cells, B-cell-depleted T cells, or PBMCs came the material, which was cDNA or gDNA.

Clones were sequenced by immunoSEQ multiplex PCR, and TCRdb holds only the in-frame ones, with some missing. The table has around 260,000 clones, approximately 83% seen once. CDR3 size: 19 residues. Germline V gene sequence: CDR1 KGHDR, CDR2 SFDVKD. The V and J ends lost 1 base and 7 bases, in that order; junction bases with no gene match: 14. This chain connects TRBV24-1 to TRBJ2-1, with TRBD2 matching over 11 bases. The sequenced sample was peripheral blood. The sequence came from a human donor in a cohort sampled during active COVID-19. For the CDR3, the DNA is TGTGCCACCAGTGATTTCAGGCTTACCGGGACTAGCGGCTTGAATGAGCAGTTCTTC. Protein sequence: CATSDFRLTGTSGLNEQFF.